The 9 T cell receptor beta chains below all came from one sample that was sequenced in a study of Tregs in tolerant kidney transplant recipients. Generated by immunoSEQ multiplex PCR, the TCRdb table keeps only in-frame clones and is missing some. The record lists about 52,000 clones, of which the ten most abundant hold 0.8% to 1%. The sequencing used CD4+ T cells from blood, collected before the transplant. Source of these receptors: a human donor who received a combined kidney and bone marrow transplant.

About this clone itself: Read data end 3 residues before the CDR3 end; the end is taken from the germline J gene. V and J are TRBV20-1 and TRBJ1-1, with TRBD1 matching over 7 bases. This CDR3 has 13 amino acids. The germline CDR1 and CDR2 sequences are DFQATT and SNEGSKA (reference sequence). The CDR3: CRLQGPMNTEAFF. The part of the CDR3 DNA that was read is TGCCGCTTACAGGGGCCTATGAACACTGAA.

On this clone: The read terminates 3 residues ahead of where the CDR3 ends, so the germline J gene completes it. The V call is TRBV2, the J call TRBJ1-5, with no clear D. The CDR3 loop spans 15 amino acids. Germline values: CDR1 SNHLY, CDR2 FYNNEI. Trimming cost V 4 bases and J 3 bases, with 13 bases left between them. The CDR3 protein is CASSASGGPNQPQHF. The sequenced CDR3 bases are TGTGCCAGCAGTGCAAGTGGTGGGCCCAATCAGCCC.

Concerning this clone: The missing CDR3 end, 3 residues past where the read stops, is filled in from the germline J gene. The chain recombines TRBV7-2 with TRBJ1-1, with D possibly matching TRBD1 (5 bases). Deletions cut 2 bases from V and 4 bases from J, with 11 bases between. The CDR3 sequence is 14 residues long. The germline V gene has CDR1 SGHTA and CDR2 FQGNSA. CDR3 DNA (partial): TGTGCCAGCAGCTTATCAGGGAGGCGCACTGAA. It encodes CASSLSGRRTE. The full CDR3 protein reads CASSLSGRRTEAFF.

Note on this clone: The read ends 3 residues shy of where the CDR3 ends; the end is completed using the germline J gene. This chain links TRBV28 with TRBJ1-5; TRBD1 is a possible D gene (5 bases). Germline V CDR1 and CDR2: MDHEN, SYDVKM. With 0 bases removed from V and 3 bases from J, the gap between germline ends came to 9 bases. The CDR3 has 15 amino acids. The part of the CDR3 DNA that was read is TGTGCCAGCAGTTTATGGAGCAGGGTCAATCAGCCC. Protein: CASSLWSRVNQP. The full-length CDR3 reads as CASSLWSRVNQPQHF.

A remark on this clone: The read ends 3 residues shy of where the CDR3 ends; the end is completed using the germline J gene. The J gene is TRBJ2-3, the V gene TRBV5-1; 7 bases match TRBD2. V shed 5 bases and J 5 bases; nucleotides not matched to a gene: 2. The CDR3 consists of 12 residues. From germline, CDR1 is SGHRS and CDR2 YFSETQ. The covered CDR3 bases are TGCGCCAGCAGGCCGGGGGGAGATACG. It specifies CASRPGGDT. The whole CDR3 protein reads CASRPGGDTQYF. Together with reference TRBV5-1 and TRBJ2-3, the CDR3 gives the full variable domain: KAGVTQTPRYLIKTRGQQVTLSCSPISGHRSVSWYQQTPGQGLQFLFEYFSETQRNKGNFPGRFSGRQFSNSRSEMNVSTLELGDSALYLCASRPGGDTQYFGPGTRLTVL.

As to this clone: The read ends 3 residues early relative to the CDR3; the germline J gene fills the gap. J is TRBJ2-1 and V is TRBV6-1; TRBD2 matches 8 bases. V dropped 4 bases and J dropped 4; count of bases not matched to a gene: 9. CDR3 length equals 16 residues. Per germline, CDR1 MNHNS and CDR2 SASEGT. CDR3 sequence: CASSVTGLGAYNEQFF. The CDR3 bases that were read are TGTGCCAGCAGTGTCACGGGACTAGGGGCTTACAATGAG.

With respect to this clone: The read terminates 3 residues before the CDR3 end, so the remaining end is supplied by the germline J gene. The V and J genes are TRBV2 and TRBJ1-3; D may be TRBD1 (5 bases). From germline, CDR1 is SNHLY and CDR2 FYNNEI. The CDR3 extends over 16 amino acids. The V end lost 6 bases, the J end lost 0 bases, and 15 bases lay between the germline ends. This CDR3 is CASSEQAPFSGNTIYF. The sequenced CDR3 bases are TGTGCCAGCAGCGAACAGGCGCCCTTCTCTGGAAACACC. The complete variable domain, with remaining parts taken from reference TRBV2 and TRBJ1-3, reads EPEVTQTPSHQVTQMGQEVILRCVPISNHLYFYWYRQILGQKVEFLVSFYNNEISEKSEIFDDQFSVERPDGSNFTLKIRSTKLEDSAMYFCASSEQAPFSGNTIYFGEGSWLTVV.

Worth noting for this clone: The read ends 3 residues shy of where the CDR3 ends; the end is completed using the germline J gene. This chain uses TRBV30 with TRBJ2-5, with 7 bases fitting TRBD2. There are 14 residues in the CDR3. Germline loops: CDR1 GTSNPN, CDR2 SVGIG (reference sequence). V was pared by 5 bases and J by 5 bases, with 11 bases of the junction left unmatched. CDR3 DNA, as far as it was read: TGTGCCTGGGGGTCTAGCGGAGGCGGGGAGACC. It codes for CAWGSSGGGET. The CDR3 as a whole reads CAWGSSGGGETQYF. Combining the CDR3 with reference TRBV30 and TRBJ2-5 gives the whole variable domain SQTIHQWPATLVQPVGSPLSLECTVEGTSNPNLYWYRQAAGRGLQLLFYSVGIGQISSEVPQNLSASRPQDRQFILSSKKLLLSDSGFYLCAWGSSGGGETQYFGPGTRLLVL.

Details on this clone: The read halts 3 residues ahead of the CDR3 end, with the missing end drawn from the germline J gene. The chain links TRBV30 to TRBJ1-5; tentatively, D is TRBD1 (5 bases). The V and J ends lost 2 bases and 1 base respectively, with 15 bases between them. The CDR3 totals 16 residues. Germline assignment: CDR1 GTSNPN and CDR2 SVGIG (reference sequence). The CDR3 bases that were read are TGTGCCTGGAGTCCCTTTCCCCCAGGGAGCAATCAGCCC. It encodes CAWSPFPPGSNQP. The CDR3 as a whole reads CAWSPFPPGSNQPQHF.